Described below is a single T cell receptor beta chain sequence and its context. Its target is not known. The germline gives CDR1 SGHRS, CDR2 YFSETQ. V shed 0 bases and J shed 4 bases, with 11 bases lying between them. This CDR3 has 14 residues. The sample belongs to a study of T cells in localized non-small cell lung cancer. Study findings and constraints: An association was observed between higher blood T cell density and longer overall survival. Heterogeneity remains possible, as sequencing covered one tumor region only. In uninvolved adjacent lung, T cell clonality reached its highest value, exceeding tumor. Among the top 100 tumor clones, a median about 59 appeared in adjacent lung.

TCRdb's copy holds only in-frame clones and misses some; the assay was immunoSEQ multiplex PCR. Counted here are tens of thousands of clones, 80% to 95% occurring once; the ten biggest clones make up 2.1%. The rearrangement joins TRBV5-1 to TRBJ2-7; tentative D call: TRBD1 (6 bases). The specimen comprised peripheral blood, sampled before any cancer treatment. The TCR sequence derives from a female donor at least 60 years old with stage I lung adenocarcinoma. CDR3 sequence: CASSLGTVKYEQYF. In nucleotides, the CDR3 is TGCGCCAGCAGCTTGGGGACAGTGAAATACGAGCAGTACTTC.